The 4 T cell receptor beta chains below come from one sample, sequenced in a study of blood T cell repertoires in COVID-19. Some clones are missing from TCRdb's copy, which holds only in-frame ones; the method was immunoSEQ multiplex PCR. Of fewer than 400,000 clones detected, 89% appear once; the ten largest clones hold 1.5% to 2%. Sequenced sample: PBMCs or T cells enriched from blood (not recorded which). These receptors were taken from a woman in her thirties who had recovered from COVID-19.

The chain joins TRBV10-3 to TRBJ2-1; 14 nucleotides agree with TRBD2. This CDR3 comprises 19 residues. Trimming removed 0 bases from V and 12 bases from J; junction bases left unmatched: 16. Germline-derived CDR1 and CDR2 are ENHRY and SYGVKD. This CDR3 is CAISESLFGGLAGGGWQFF. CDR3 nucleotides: TGTGCCATCAGTGAGTCTCTTTTCGGTGGACTAGCGGGGGGCGGATGGCAGTTCTTC.

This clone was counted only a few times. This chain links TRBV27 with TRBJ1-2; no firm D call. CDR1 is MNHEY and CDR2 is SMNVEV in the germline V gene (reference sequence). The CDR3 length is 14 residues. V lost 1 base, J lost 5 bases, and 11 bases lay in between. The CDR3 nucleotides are TGTGCCAGCAGTTTATTACCAGGCTCATATGGCTACACCTTC. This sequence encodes CASSLLPGSYGYTF.

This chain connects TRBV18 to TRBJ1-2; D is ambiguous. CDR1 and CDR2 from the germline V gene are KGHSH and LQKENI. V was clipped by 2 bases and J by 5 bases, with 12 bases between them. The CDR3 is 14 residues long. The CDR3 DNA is TGTGCCAGCTCACCAGCATCACAGTCATATGGCTACACCTTC. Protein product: CASSPASQSYGYTF.

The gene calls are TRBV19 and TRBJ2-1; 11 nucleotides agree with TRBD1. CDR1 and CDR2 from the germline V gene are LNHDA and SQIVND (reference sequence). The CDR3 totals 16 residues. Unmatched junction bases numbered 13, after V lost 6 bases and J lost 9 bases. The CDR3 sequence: CASSLLMGQGVSEQFF. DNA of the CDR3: TGTGCCAGTAGCCTCCTTATGGGACAGGGGGTCAGTGAGCAGTTCTTC.